This passage covers 23 T cell receptor beta chains from one sample sequenced in a study of blood T cell repertoires in COVID-19. The data were produced by immunoSEQ multiplex PCR, yet TCRdb's version contains in-frame clones alone and is incomplete. The sample includes some 170,000 clones, roughly 79% of them seen just once. Material for sequencing was peripheral blood. All receptors derive from a woman aged 40 to 50 with COVID-19, enrolled during active disease.

The chain recombines TRBV28 with TRBJ2-7, with TRBD1 identical over 12 bases. Germline-derived CDR1 and CDR2 are MDHEN and SYDVKM. Trimming cost V 5 bases and J 4 bases; bases outside gene matches: 3. There are 14 residues in the CDR3. CDR3 sequence: CASSAGQGAYEQYF. CDR3 DNA sequence: TGTGCCAGCAGTGCGGGACAGGGGGCGTACGAGCAGTACTTC.

The chain uses TRBV3-1 (or the pseudogene TRBV3-2) and TRBJ1-2; weak D call: TRBD1 (5 bases). CDR3 length: 16 amino acids. Trimming stripped 4 bases from V and 1 base from J, with 16 bases between. Germline lookup yields CDR1 LGHDT and CDR2 YNNKEL (reference sequence). The CDR3 loop reads CASSPRRGRVNYGYTF. Written as DNA, the CDR3 is TGTGCCAGCAGCCCCCGCCGGGGGAGGGTTAACTATGGCTACACCTTC.

The rearrangement links TRBV27 to TRBJ1-2; 11 bases map to TRBD1. V lost 2 bases and J lost 3; bases outside the gene matches: 8. Germline V gives CDR1 MNHEY, CDR2 SMNVEV (reference sequence). This CDR3 is built from 17 residues. The CDR3, as DNA: TGTGCCAGCAGTTTAATCCGGGGACAGGGGGAGGACTATGGCTACACCTTC. Its protein product is CASSLIRGQGEDYGYTF.

The DNA of the CDR3 is TGTGCCACCAGCAGAGTCCAAGCGGGAGTTCGAAATGAGCAGTTCTTC. Protein sequence: CATSRVQAGVRNEQFF. The rearrangement uses TRBV15 and TRBJ2-1, with TRBD2 matching over 8 bases. The CDR3 covers 16 residues. Germline CDR1 LNHNV, CDR2 YYDKDF (reference sequence). V shed 1 base, J shed 7 bases, and the junction held 9 bases outside the gene matches. Using reference TRBV15 and TRBJ2-1 for the parts outside the CDR3, the full variable domain is DAMVIQNPRYQVTQFGKPVTLSCSQTLNHNVMYWYQQKSSQAPKLLFHYYDKDFNNEADTPDNFQSRRPNTSFCFLDIRSPGLGDTAMYLCATSRVQAGVRNEQFFGPGTRLTVL.

The V gene is TRBV6-5, the J gene TRBJ2-7; a possible D gene is TRBD1 (5 bases). Germline CDR1 MNHEY, CDR2 SVGAGI. The CDR3 runs to 13 residues. V gave up 11 bases and J gave up 3 bases, with 17 bases separating them. The DNA for the CDR3 is TGTGCCTTACAGGACCTTGTAGGCTACGAGCAGTACTTC. Its protein product is CALQDLVGYEQYF.

The chain joins TRBV4-1 to TRBJ2-3; 9 nucleotides agree with TRBD2. The junction had 4 bases not matched to a gene; V was cut back by 3 bases and J by 0 bases. The CDR3 totals 16 residues. CDR1 is MGHRA, CDR2 YSYEKL, per germline. This CDR3 is CASSQLAGASTDTQYF. In DNA form, the CDR3 reads TGCGCCAGCAGCCAGTTAGCGGGGGCCAGCACAGATACGCAGTATTTT.

The chain couples TRBV7-9 to TRBJ2-7; TRBD2 aligns across 8 bases. Germline lookup yields CDR1 SEHNR and CDR2 FQNEAQ (reference sequence). Trimming took 4 bases from V and 0 from J; bases not matched to a gene: 2. This CDR3 is 14 amino acids long. The CDR3 reads CASSSGLVSYEQYF. CDR3 sequence (DNA): TGTGCCAGCAGCTCGGGACTAGTCTCCTACGAGCAGTACTTC.

The rearrangement joins TRBV24-1 to TRBJ2-1; D possibly corresponds to TRBD2 (5 bases). V gave up 1 base and J gave up 8 bases, with 8 bases separating them. The V gene's germline CDR1 is KGHDR and CDR2 SFDVKD. The CDR3 totals 13 residues. The CDR3 DNA follows: TGTGCCACCAGTGATTTCGGCGGGTATGAGCAGTTCTTC. This encodes CATSDFGGYEQFF.

The chain recombines TRBV5-6 with TRBJ1-2, with 7 nucleotides matching TRBD1. The germline V gene has CDR1 SGHDT and CDR2 YYEEEE. J gave up 4 bases and V 4 bases, and 10 bases lay outside the gene matches. The CDR3 totals 15 residues. The CDR3 nucleotides are TGTGCCAGCAGCCGGCGGAACAGGGGACCCTATGGCTACACCTTC. Translated, it gives CASSRRNRGPYGYTF.

V gene TRBV6-6 combines with J gene TRBJ1-4; TRBD1 might be the D (5 bases). Germline V CDR1 and CDR2: MNHNY, SVGAGI (reference sequence). Between the trimmed V and J ends, which lost 8 bases and 8 bases, there was a span of 12 bases. This CDR3 is 12 amino acids long. CDR3 residues: CASSRGMEKLFF. CDR3 coding DNA: TGTGCCAGCTCAAGGGGTATGGAAAAACTGTTTTTT.

The chain joins TRBV5-4 to TRBJ2-3; 11 bases align to TRBD2. This CDR3 comprises 16 residues. Germline values: CDR1 SGHNT, CDR2 YYREEE (reference sequence). Germline trimming cut 1 base from V and 1 base from J; bases unmatched to any gene: 2. The CDR3 here is CASSLLLAGGTDTQYF. CDR3 coding DNA: TGTGCCAGCAGCTTGTTACTAGCGGGGGGCACAGATACGCAGTATTTT.

This clone was detected once. The rearrangement links TRBV15 to TRBJ1-3; weak D call: TRBD1 (5 bases). The CDR3 totals 15 residues. Germline lookup yields CDR1 LNHNV and CDR2 YYDKDF (reference sequence). V was cut by 0 bases and J by 4 bases, with 10 bases left in between. The CDR3 bases are TGTGCCACCAGCAGAGATAGGGGAACGGGAAACACCATATATTTT. It specifies CATSRDRGTGNTIYF. The complete variable domain, with remaining parts taken from reference TRBV15 and TRBJ1-3, reads DAMVIQNPRYQVTQFGKPVTLSCSQTLNHNVMYWYQQKSSQAPKLLFHYYDKDFNNEADTPDNFQSRRPNTSFCFLDIRSPGLGDTAMYLCATSRDRGTGNTIYFGEGSWLTVV.

CDR3 protein: CASSEAGGRHEQYV. The DNA of the CDR3 is TGTGCCAGCAGTGAAGCGGGGGGGCGCCACGAGCAGTACGTC. The chain carries TRBV6-1 and TRBJ2-7, with D possibly being TRBD2 (7 bases). CDR1 and CDR2 (germline): MNHNS, SASEGT. The CDR3 consists of 14 residues. The V and J ends lost 0 bases and 5 bases respectively, with 11 bases between them.

The chain links TRBV7-9 to TRBJ1-6; D is possibly TRBD1 (6 bases). The germline V gene encodes CDR1 SEHNR and CDR2 FQNEAQ (reference sequence). There are 18 residues in the CDR3. V lost 4 bases, J lost 0 bases, and 16 bases lay in between. The CDR3 spells CASSSGQRSSSYNSPLHF. As DNA, the CDR3 is TGTGCCAGCAGCTCCGGACAGAGAAGTAGCTCCTATAATTCACCCCTCCACTTT.

Written as DNA, the CDR3 is TGTGCCAGCAGGGATGACAGGGTCGGAACAGATACGCAGTATTTT. Protein: CASRDDRVGTDTQYF. J is TRBJ2-3 and V is TRBV2, with 7 nucleotides matching TRBD1. The germline CDR1 and CDR2 sequences are SNHLY and FYNNEI. V was clipped by 6 bases and J by 3 bases; unmatched bases: 9. The CDR3 runs 15 residues.

This chain joins TRBV5-1 and TRBJ2-7, with D possibly being TRBD1 (6 bases). The CDR3 is made up of 16 amino acids. The V end lost 0 bases, the J end lost 1 base, and 14 bases lay between the germline ends. Germline V gives CDR1 SGHRS, CDR2 YFSETQ. This CDR3 reads CASSLDKEQGSYEQYF. DNA for the CDR3: TGCGCCAGCAGCTTGGATAAGGAACAGGGATCCTACGAGCAGTACTTC.

V usage is TRBV5-5 and J usage is TRBJ2-3; 9 nucleotides line up with TRBD2. Trimming removed 1 base from V and 0 bases from J; junction bases left unmatched: 6. The CDR3 contains 17 residues. Germline CDR1 is SGHKS and CDR2 is YYEKEE (reference sequence). For the CDR3, the DNA is TGTGCCAGCAGCTTGCGGCTAGCGGGGAAAAGCACAGATACGCAGTATTTT. Its translation is CASSLRLAGKSTDTQYF.

The chain combines TRBV7-9 with TRBJ1-3, with D unresolved. This CDR3 region has 17 residues. Germline-derived CDR1 and CDR2 are SEHNR and FQNEAQ (reference sequence). V lost 5 bases, J lost 2 bases, and 19 bases lay in between. The CDR3 loop reads CASSAGLGSYTGNTIYF. The CDR3 DNA reads as TGTGCCAGCAGCGCAGGACTGGGGTCTTATACTGGAAACACCATATATTTT.

V and J are TRBV7-3 and TRBJ2-1, with 9 bases matching TRBD2. CDR1 SGHTA and CDR2 FQGTGA come from the germline V gene. The junction had 2 bases not matched to a gene; V was cut back by 6 bases and J by 5 bases. The CDR3 runs to 13 residues. The CDR3 is CASRAGGNNEQFF. The DNA of the CDR3 is TGTGCCAGCAGGGCGGGAGGGAACAATGAGCAGTTCTTC.

The CDR3 region has the DNA TGTGCCATCAGTGGAGAATCCTCTGGGGCCAACGTCCTGACTTTC. Protein product: CAISGESSGANVLTF. This rearrangement joins TRBV10-3 to TRBJ2-6; D remains ambiguous. Looked up from germline, CDR1 is ENHRY and CDR2 is SYGVKD. The CDR3 sequence is 15 residues long. The ends were cut back, 4 bases at V and 0 bases at J, with 7 bases in the middle.

This chain connects TRBV3-1 (or the pseudogene TRBV3-2) to TRBJ2-1; 8 bases map to TRBD2. Germline V gene lookup returns CDR1 LGHDT and CDR2 YNNKEL (reference sequence). Trimming took 4 bases from V and 15 from J; bases not matched to a gene: 11. The CDR3 runs to 13 residues. In DNA form, the CDR3 reads TGTGCCAGCAGCCCAGGTACTAGCGGCCCTCGGTTCTTC. As protein: CASSPGTSGPRFF.

The chain is built from TRBV19 and TRBJ2-2; D uncertain. CDR3 length: 14 amino acids. Trimming shortened V by 2 bases and J by 1 base, and 5 bases separated the two germline ends. Germline CDR1 LNHDA, CDR2 SQIVND (reference sequence). The CDR3 loop reads CASSISGNTGELFF. The CDR3, as DNA: TGTGCCAGTAGTATATCAGGGAACACCGGGGAGCTGTTTTTT.

This chain uses TRBV7-3 with TRBJ2-3; a possible D gene is TRBD1 (5 bases). The germline V and J ends were trimmed by 5 bases and 0 bases, with 9 bases remaining between them. The CDR3 runs 14 residues. Germline CDR1 reads SGHTA; CDR2 reads FQGTGA. CDR3 amino acids: CASSPDRSTDTQYF. In DNA, the CDR3 is TGTGCCAGCAGCCCTGACAGAAGCACAGATACGCAGTATTTT.